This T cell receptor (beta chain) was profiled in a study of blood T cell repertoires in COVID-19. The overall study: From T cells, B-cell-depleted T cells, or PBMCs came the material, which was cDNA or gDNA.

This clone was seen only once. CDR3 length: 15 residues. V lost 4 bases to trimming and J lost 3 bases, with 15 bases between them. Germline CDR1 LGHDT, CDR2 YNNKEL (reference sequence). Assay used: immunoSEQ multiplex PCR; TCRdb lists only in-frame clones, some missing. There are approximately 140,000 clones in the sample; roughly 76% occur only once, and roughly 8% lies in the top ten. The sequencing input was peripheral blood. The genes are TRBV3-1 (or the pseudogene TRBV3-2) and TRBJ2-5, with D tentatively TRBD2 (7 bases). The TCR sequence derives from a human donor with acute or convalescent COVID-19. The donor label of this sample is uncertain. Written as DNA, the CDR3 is TGTGCCAGCAGCCTAGGGGGGGGCATTGAAGAGACCCAGTACTTC. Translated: CASSLGGGIEETQYF.